These 17 T cell receptor beta chains came from one sample sequenced in a study of blood T cell repertoires in COVID-19. Here immunoSEQ multiplex PCR was the method, and the copy in TCRdb shows in-frame clones only, minus some. The profile shows 150,000 to 180,000 clones, roughly 80% of them singletons. What was sequenced was peripheral blood. The receptors were sampled from a woman older than 75 with acute or convalescent COVID-19.

Worth noting for this clone: At one boundary the junction diverges from the germline segment, which might be a read error. The gene calls are TRBV9 and TRBJ1-1; D not certain. There are 15 residues in the CDR3. Germline CDR1 SGDLS, CDR2 YYNGEE. The chain's CDR3 is CASSVSAHTTSEAFF. CDR3 DNA sequence: TGTGCCAGCAGCGTATCGGCCCACACGACTTCTGAGGCTTTCTTT.

This clone has a handful of counts. The chain employs TRBV4-1 and TRBJ2-5; D is possibly TRBD2 (7 bases). This CDR3 contains 17 residues. From germline, CDR1 is MGHRA and CDR2 YSYEKL. Trimming removed 1 base at V and 5 bases at J, with 20 bases between. CDR3 residues: CASSQGSWGGASETQYF. CDR3 DNA: TGCGCCAGCAGCCAAGGTTCTTGGGGGGGGGCGTCTGAGACCCAGTACTTC.

V gene TRBV6-1 combines with J gene TRBJ2-1; D may be TRBD2 (6 bases). Germline-derived CDR1 and CDR2 are MNHNS and SASEGT. The CDR3 sequence is 16 residues long. Trimming removed 0 bases from V and 2 bases from J, with 11 bases in between. This chain's CDR3 is CASSEALGGPYNEQFF. The CDR3 bases are TGTGCCAGCAGTGAAGCATTGGGAGGACCCTACAATGAGCAGTTCTTC.

The chain carries TRBV18 and TRBJ1-6; 7 nucleotides match TRBD1. The junction had 6 bases not matched to a gene; V was cut back by 2 bases and J by 8 bases. The CDR3 extends over 15 amino acids. The germline V gene has CDR1 KGHSH and CDR2 LQKENI. CDR3 in amino acids: CASSPSPGGYSPLHF. CDR3 DNA: TGTGCCAGCTCACCATCGCCAGGGGGTTATTCACCCCTCCACTTT. Complete variable domain (other parts from reference TRBV18 and TRBJ1-6): NAGVMQNPRHLVRRRGQEARLRCSPMKGHSHVYWYRQLPEEGLKFMVYLQKENIIDESGMPKERFSAEFPKEGPSILRIQQVVRGDSAAYFCASSPSPGGYSPLHFGNGTRLTVT.

The CDR3 DNA sequence: TGTGCCAGCAGTTCGCCCTACAGGGGCTCTGGGGCCAACGTCCTGACTTTC. The encoded protein is CASSSPYRGSGANVLTF. The V gene is TRBV27, the J gene TRBJ2-6; TRBD1 matches at 7 bases. The CDR3 has 17 residues. Trimming took 4 bases from V and 0 from J; bases not matched to a gene: 6. Germline V lookup: CDR1 MNHEY, CDR2 SMNVEV (reference sequence).

The CDR3: CASKGQGNQPQHF. In DNA, the CDR3 is TGTGCCAGCAAGGGACAGGGGAATCAGCCCCAGCATTTT. The chain couples TRBV7-8 to TRBJ1-5; 10 positions agree with TRBD1. V gave up 7 bases and J gave up 4 bases; unmatched junction bases: 1. In germline, CDR1 is SGHVS, CDR2 FQNEAQ. There are 13 residues in the CDR3.

This chain links TRBV5-1 with TRBJ2-1, with D possibly being TRBD1 (6 bases). The V gene lost 0 bases and the J gene lost 6 bases, with 22 bases spanning the gap. The CDR3 totals 18 residues. Looked up from germline, CDR1 is SGHRS and CDR2 is YFSETQ. This CDR3 reads CASSLDIPGTRLGNEQFF. Written as DNA, the CDR3 is TGCGCCAGCAGCTTGGACATCCCTGGGACACGACTCGGCAATGAGCAGTTCTTC.

The chain combines TRBV24-1 with TRBJ2-3, with 8 bases fitting TRBD2. Per the germline V gene, CDR1 is KGHDR and CDR2 is SFDVKD. Losses at the gene ends were 3 bases for V and 3 bases for J; bases not matched to a gene: 10. This CDR3 has 17 amino acids. The CDR3 DNA reads as TGTGCCACCAGTGATCCCCGGGGGGGGTCGGGGACAGATACGCAGTATTTT. Translating it yields CATSDPRGGSGTDTQYF.

This chain connects TRBV6-1 to TRBJ1-5; D is unresolved. V shed 2 bases and J shed 4 bases, with 6 bases lying between them. Germline CDR1 reads MNHNS; CDR2 reads SASEGT. The CDR3 extends over 13 amino acids. Written as DNA, the CDR3 is TGTGCCAGCAGTGAATTCAGTAATCAGCCCCAGCATTTT. This sequence encodes CASSEFSNQPQHF.

This clone was detected a few times. The gene calls are TRBV4-2 and TRBJ1-5; perhaps TRBD1 as D (6 bases). The CDR3 spans 15 residues. Trimming shortened V by 0 bases and J by 4 bases, and 10 bases separated the two germline ends. CDR1 is LGHNA, CDR2 YNFKEQ, per germline. CDR3 in amino acids: CASSQERGTNQPQHF. The CDR3 region has the DNA TGTGCCAGCAGCCAAGAGAGGGGGACGAATCAGCCCCAGCATTTT.

The chain recombines TRBV7-6 with TRBJ2-2; the D gene is possibly TRBD2 (6 bases). With 5 bases removed from V and 4 bases from J, the gap between germline ends came to 17 bases. This CDR3 has 16 residues. The germline V gene encodes CDR1 SGHVS and CDR2 FNYEAQ. DNA for the CDR3: TGTGCCAGCAGCCCCAGGGCGGCGGGAACCACCGGGGAGCTGTTTTTT. Its protein product is CASSPRAAGTTGELFF.

V and J are TRBV5-1 and TRBJ1-5, with D perhaps matching TRBD1 (5 bases). CDR3 length equals 16 residues. Trimming left V 0 bases short and J 3 bases short, with 13 bases between. Germline V CDR1 and CDR2: SGHRS, YFSETQ. The DNA for the CDR3 is TGCGCCAGCAGCTTGGACGGGGGGGTCGTCAATCAGCCCCAGCATTTT. Amino acids: CASSLDGGVVNQPQHF.

The chain couples TRBV6-5 to TRBJ1-2, with 7 bases identical to TRBD1. V lost 6 bases to trimming and J lost 4 bases; unmatched junction nucleotides: 11. The CDR3 spans 15 residues. CDR1 is MNHEY, CDR2 SVGAGI, per germline. DNA for the CDR3: TGTGCCAGCAGGGAGCAGGGGGTTGAAAGCTATGGCTACACCTTC. This codes for CASREQGVESYGYTF.

The rearrangement joins TRBV7-9 to TRBJ1-2; D gene uncertain. This CDR3 is built from 15 residues. V lost 5 bases to trimming and J lost 4 bases, with 17 bases between them. Germline CDR1 reads SEHNR; CDR2 reads FQNEAQ (reference sequence). The CDR3 DNA reads as TGTGCCAGCAGCCCGACCCAGGTCGGAGGCTATGGCTACACCTTC. Translating gives CASSPTQVGGYGYTF.

This chain links TRBV29-1 with TRBJ1-2; D perhaps matches TRBD1 (5 bases). The germline V and J ends were trimmed by 1 base and 2 bases, with 11 bases remaining between them. The germline gives CDR1 SQVTM, CDR2 ANQGSEA. The CDR3 spans 14 residues. CDR3 loop: CSVEGQGKNYGYTF. The CDR3 DNA reads TGCAGCGTTGAAGGGCAGGGTAAAAACTATGGCTACACCTTC. Supplemented by reference TRBV29-1 and TRBJ1-2, the full variable domain reads SAVISQKPSRDICQRGTSLTIQCQVDSQVTMMFWYRQQPGQSLTLIATANQGSEATYESGFVIDKFPISRPNLTFSTLTVSNMSPEDSSIYLCSVEGQGKNYGYTFGSGTRLTVV.

As concerns this clone: The junction differs from germline at one of its ends, possibly a read error. The V gene is TRBV19, the J gene TRBJ1-6, with TRBD1 identical over 7 bases. Germline-derived CDR1 and CDR2 are LNHDA and SQIVND (reference sequence). CDR3 length: 18 amino acids. The CDR3 sequence is CVSNGDSKLPSYNSPLHF. The CDR3 nucleotides are TGTGTCAGTAACGGGGACAGCAAACTTCCGTCCTATAATTCACCCCTCCACTTT.

This clone was counted a single time. V and J are TRBV18 and TRBJ2-7; 8 positions agree with TRBD1. The trim removed 4 bases at V and 4 bases at J, leaving 12 bases unmatched. This CDR3 spans 16 amino acids. From germline, CDR1 is KGHSH and CDR2 LQKENI. The CDR3 loop reads CASSLGENRGVYEQYF. CDR3 nucleotides: TGTGCCAGCTCACTTGGTGAGAACAGGGGGGTGTACGAGCAGTACTTC.